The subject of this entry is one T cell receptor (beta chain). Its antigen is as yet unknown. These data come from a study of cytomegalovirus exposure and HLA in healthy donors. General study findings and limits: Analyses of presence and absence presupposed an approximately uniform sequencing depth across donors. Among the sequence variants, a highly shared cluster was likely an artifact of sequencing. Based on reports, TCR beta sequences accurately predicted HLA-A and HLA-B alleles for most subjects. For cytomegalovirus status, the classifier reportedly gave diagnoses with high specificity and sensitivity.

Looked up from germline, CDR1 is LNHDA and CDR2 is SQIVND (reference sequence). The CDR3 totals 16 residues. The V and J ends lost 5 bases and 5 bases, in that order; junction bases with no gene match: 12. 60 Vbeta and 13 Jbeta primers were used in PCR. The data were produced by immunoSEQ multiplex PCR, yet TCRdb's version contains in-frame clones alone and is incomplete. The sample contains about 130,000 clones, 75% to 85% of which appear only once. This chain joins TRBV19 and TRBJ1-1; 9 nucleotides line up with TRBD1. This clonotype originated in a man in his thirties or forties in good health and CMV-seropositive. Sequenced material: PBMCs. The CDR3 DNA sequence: TGTGCCAGTAGTTTTTACAGGGGGCTGGCTGGGACTGAAGCTTTCTTT. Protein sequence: CASSFYRGLAGTEAFF. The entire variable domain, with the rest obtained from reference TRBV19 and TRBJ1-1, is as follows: DGGITQSPKYLFRKEGQNVTLSCEQNLNHDAMYWYRQDPGQGLRLIYYSQIVNDFQKGDIAEGYSVSREKKESFPLTVTSAQKNPTAFYLCASSFYRGLAGTEAFFGQGTRLTVV.